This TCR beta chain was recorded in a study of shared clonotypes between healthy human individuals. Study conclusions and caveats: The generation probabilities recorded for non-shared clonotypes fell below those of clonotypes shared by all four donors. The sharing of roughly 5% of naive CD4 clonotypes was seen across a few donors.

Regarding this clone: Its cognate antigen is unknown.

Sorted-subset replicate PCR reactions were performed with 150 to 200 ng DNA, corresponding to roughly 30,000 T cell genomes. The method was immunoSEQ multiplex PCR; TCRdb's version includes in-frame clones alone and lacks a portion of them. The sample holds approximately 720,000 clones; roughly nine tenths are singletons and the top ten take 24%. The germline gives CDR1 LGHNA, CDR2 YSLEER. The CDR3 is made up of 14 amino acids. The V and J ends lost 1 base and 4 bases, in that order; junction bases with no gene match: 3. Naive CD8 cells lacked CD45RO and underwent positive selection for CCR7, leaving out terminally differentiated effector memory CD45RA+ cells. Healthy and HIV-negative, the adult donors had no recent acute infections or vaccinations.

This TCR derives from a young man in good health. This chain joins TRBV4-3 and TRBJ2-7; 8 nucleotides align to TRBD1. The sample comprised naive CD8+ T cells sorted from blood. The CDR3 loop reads CASSQGTGIYEQYF. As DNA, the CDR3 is TGCGCCAGCAGCCAAGGGACAGGGATTTACGAGCAGTACTTC.